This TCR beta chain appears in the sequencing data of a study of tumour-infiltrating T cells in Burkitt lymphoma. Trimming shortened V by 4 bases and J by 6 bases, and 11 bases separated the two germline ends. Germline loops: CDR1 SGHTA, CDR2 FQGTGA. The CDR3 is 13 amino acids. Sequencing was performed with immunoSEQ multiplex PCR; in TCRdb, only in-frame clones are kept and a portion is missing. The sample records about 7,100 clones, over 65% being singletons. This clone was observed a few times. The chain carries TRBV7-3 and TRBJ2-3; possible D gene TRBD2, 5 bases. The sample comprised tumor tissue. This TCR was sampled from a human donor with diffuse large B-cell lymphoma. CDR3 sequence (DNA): TGTGCCAGCAGCTCGTTGGGAGATGATACGCAGTATTTT. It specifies CASSSLGDDTQYF.